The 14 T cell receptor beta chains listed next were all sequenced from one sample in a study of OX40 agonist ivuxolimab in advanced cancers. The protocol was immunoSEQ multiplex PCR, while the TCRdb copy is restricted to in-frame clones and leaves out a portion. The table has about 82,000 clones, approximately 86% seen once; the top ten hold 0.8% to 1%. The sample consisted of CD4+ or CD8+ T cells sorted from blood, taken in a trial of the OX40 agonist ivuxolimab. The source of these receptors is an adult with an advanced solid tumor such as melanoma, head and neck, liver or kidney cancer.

CDR3 nucleotide sequence: TGCGCCAGCAGCTTGAACGCAGGGGGAACCGGGGAGCTGTTTTTT. Translation gives CASSLNAGGTGELFF. The rearrangement joins TRBV5-1 to TRBJ2-2; TRBD1 agrees at 7 bases. V gave up 1 base and J gave up 5 bases; unmatched junction bases: 5. The CDR3 contains 15 residues. CDR1 and CDR2 (germline): SGHRS, YFSETQ.

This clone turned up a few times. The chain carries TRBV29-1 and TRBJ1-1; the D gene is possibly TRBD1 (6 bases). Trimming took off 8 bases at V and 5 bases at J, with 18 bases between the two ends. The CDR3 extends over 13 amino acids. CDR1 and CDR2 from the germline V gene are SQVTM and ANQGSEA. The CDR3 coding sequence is TGCAGCATCGGTGGGGGGGCTTGGACTGAAGCTTTCTTT. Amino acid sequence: CSIGGGAWTEAFF. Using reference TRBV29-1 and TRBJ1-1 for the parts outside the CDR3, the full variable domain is SAVISQKPSRDICQRGTSLTIQCQVDSQVTMMFWYRQQPGQSLTLIATANQGSEATYESGFVIDKFPISRPNLTFSTLTVSNMSPEDSSIYLCSIGGGAWTEAFFGQGTRLTVV.

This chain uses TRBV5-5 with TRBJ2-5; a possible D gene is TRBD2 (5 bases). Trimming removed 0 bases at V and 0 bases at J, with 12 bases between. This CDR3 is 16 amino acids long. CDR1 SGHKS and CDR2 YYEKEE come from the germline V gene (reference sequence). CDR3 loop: CASSLGTGSYQETQYF. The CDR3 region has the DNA TGTGCCAGCAGCTTGGGTACGGGGTCGTACCAAGAGACCCAGTACTTC.

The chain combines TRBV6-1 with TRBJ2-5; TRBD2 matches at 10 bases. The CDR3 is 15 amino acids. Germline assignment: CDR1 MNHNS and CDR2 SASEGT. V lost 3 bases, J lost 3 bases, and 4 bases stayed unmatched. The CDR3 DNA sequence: TGTGCCAGCAGTGATCTAGCGGGGGCAGAAGAGACCCAGTACTTC. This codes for CASSDLAGAEETQYF.

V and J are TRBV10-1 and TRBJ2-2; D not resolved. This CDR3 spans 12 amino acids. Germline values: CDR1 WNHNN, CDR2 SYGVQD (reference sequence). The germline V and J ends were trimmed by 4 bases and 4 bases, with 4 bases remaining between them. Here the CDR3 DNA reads TGCGCCAGCAGTGGGAGCACCGGGGAGCTGTTTTTT. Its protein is CASSGSTGELFF.

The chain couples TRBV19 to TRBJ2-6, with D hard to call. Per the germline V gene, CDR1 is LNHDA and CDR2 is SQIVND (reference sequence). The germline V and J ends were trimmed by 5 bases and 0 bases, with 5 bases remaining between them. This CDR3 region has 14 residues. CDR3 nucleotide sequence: TGTGCCAGTAGTGACGGCTCTGGGGCCAACGTCCTGACTTTC. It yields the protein CASSDGSGANVLTF. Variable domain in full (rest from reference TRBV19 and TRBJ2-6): DGGITQSPKYLFRKEGQNVTLSCEQNLNHDAMYWYRQDPGQGLRLIYYSQIVNDFQKGDIAEGYSVSREKKESFPLTVTSAQKNPTAFYLCASSDGSGANVLTFGAGSRLTVL.

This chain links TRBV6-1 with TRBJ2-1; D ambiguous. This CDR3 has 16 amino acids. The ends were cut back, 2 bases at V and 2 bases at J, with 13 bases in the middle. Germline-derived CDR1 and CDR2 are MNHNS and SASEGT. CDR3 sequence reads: CASSEFSSGTYNEQFF. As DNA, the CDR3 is TGTGCCAGCAGTGAATTTTCCAGTGGAACCTACAATGAGCAGTTCTTC.

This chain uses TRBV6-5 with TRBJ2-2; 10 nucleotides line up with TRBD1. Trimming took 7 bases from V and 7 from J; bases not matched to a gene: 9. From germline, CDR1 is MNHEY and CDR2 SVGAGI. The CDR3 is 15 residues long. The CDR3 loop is CASTSDRGRGGELFF. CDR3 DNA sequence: TGTGCCAGCACCTCCGACAGGGGGCGAGGCGGGGAGCTGTTTTTT.

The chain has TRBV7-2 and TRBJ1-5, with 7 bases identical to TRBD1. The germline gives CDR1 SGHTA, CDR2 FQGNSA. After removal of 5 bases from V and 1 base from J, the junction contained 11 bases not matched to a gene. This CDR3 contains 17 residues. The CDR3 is CASSPRTGFSSNQPQHF. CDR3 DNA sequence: TGTGCCAGCAGCCCCCGGACAGGTTTCTCGAGCAATCAGCCCCAGCATTTT.

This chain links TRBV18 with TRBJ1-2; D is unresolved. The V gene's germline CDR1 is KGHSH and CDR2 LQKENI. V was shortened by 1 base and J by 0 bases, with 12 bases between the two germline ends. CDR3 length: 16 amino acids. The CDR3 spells CASSPRGGESNYGYTF. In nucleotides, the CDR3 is TGTGCCAGCTCACCACGCGGCGGAGAATCTAACTATGGCTACACCTTC.

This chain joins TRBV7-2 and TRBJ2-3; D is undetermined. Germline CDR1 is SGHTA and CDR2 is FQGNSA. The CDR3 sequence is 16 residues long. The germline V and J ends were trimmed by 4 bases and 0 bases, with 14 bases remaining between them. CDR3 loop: CASSWLGAPSTDTQYF. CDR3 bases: TGTGCCAGCAGCTGGCTAGGTGCTCCTAGCACAGATACGCAGTATTTT.

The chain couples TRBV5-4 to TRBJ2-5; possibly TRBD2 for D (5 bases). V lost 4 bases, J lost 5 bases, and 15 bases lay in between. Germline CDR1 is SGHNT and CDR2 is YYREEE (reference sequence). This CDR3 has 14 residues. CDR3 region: CASSVKSGEETQYF. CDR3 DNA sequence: TGTGCCAGCAGCGTAAAATCCGGGGAGGAGACCCAGTACTTC.

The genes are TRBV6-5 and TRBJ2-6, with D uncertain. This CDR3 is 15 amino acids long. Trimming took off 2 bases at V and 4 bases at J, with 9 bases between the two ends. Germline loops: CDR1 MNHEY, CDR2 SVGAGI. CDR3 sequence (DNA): TGTGCCAGCAGTTACGACGCTAAAGGGGCCAACGTCCTGACTTTC. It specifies CASSYDAKGANVLTF.

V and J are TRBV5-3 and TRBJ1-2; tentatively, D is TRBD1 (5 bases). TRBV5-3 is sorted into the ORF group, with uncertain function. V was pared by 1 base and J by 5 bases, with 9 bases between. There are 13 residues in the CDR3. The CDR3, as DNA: TGTGCCAGAAGCTTGAGAGACAGATATGGCTACACCTTC. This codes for CARSLRDRYGYTF.